This is a list of T cell receptor beta chains from one sample in a study of blood T cell repertoires in COVID-19. The table came from immunoSEQ multiplex PCR; TCRdb's copy has only in-frame clones and leaves some out. The sample records about 250,000 clones, 85% to 95% being singletons. Sequences were obtained from peripheral blood. The receptors were sampled from a man younger than 40 with COVID-19, enrolled during active disease. CDR3s include the opening cysteine and the closing phenylalanine or tryptophan. The D gene is left open where the match is weak. A clone size is listed for some rows: how often the clone was seen (once, few, many), or a class if it is expanded.

TRBJ2-7	TRBV6-5	-	-	CASRPRQKSSYEQYF	TGTGCCAGCAGGCCCAGACAGAAGAGCTCCTACGAGCAGTACTTC
TRBJ2-7	TRBV13	-	-	CASSLGASVYEQYF	TGTGCCAGCAGCTTAGGCGCCAGCGTTTACGAGCAGTACTTC
TRBJ1-1	TRBV5-6	-	-	CASSLPRSTGLGTEAFF	TGTGCCAGCAGCTTGCCTCGGTCCACAGGGTTGGGCACTGAAGCTTTCTTT
TRBJ1-2	TRBV2	-	once	CASTLNYGYTF	TGTGCCAGCACTTTGAACTATGGCTACACCTTC
TRBJ1-2	TRBV27	TRBD1	-	CASSSTFRTGPTTGYGYTF	TGTGCCAGCAGTTCCACATTTCGGACAGGACCCACTACCGGGTATGGCTACACCTTC
TRBJ2-3	TRBV5-1	-	-	CASRIAVDSTDTQYF	TGCGCCAGCAGGATAGCGGTAGATAGCACAGATACGCAGTATTTT
TRBJ1-2	TRBV5-1	-	-	CASSLYYGTTNYGYTF	TGCGCCAGCAGCTTGTATTATGGGACAACTAACTATGGCTACACCTTC
TRBJ2-5	TRBV10-3	-	-	CAISEDSQPGSETQYF	TGTGCCATCAGTGAGGACAGTCAACCGGGTTCAGAGACCCAGTACTTC
TRBJ2-2	TRBV11-2	TRBD2	-	CASALAGNTGELFF	TGTGCCAGCGCACTAGCGGGGAACACCGGGGAGCTGTTTTTT
TRBJ1-2	TRBV5-4	-	-	CASTLDRDYGYTF	TGTGCCAGCACCCTGGACAGAGACTATGGCTACACCTTC
TRBJ2-5	TRBV3-1/TRBV3-2	TRBD2	-	CASSQWSGGTQETQYF	TGTGCCAGCAGCCAGTGGAGCGGGGGAACCCAAGAGACCCAGTACTTC
TRBJ1-2	TRBV19	-	-	CASSIPPGEGYGYTF	TGTGCCAGTAGTATTCCCCCCGGGGAGGGTTATGGCTACACCTTC
TRBJ1-6	TRBV12-5	TRBD1	few	CASGSIQGANSPLHF	TGTGCTAGTGGTTCAATACAGGGGGCGAATTCACCCCTCCACTTT
TRBJ1-1	TRBV7-9	-	-	CASRPNYRVGNTEAFF	TGTGCCAGCAGACCGAACTACAGGGTGGGGAACACTGAAGCTTTCTTT
TRBJ1-1	TRBV18	-	-	CATARGNTEAFF	TGTGCCACCGCCCGCGGGAACACTGAAGCTTTCTTT
TRBJ1-3	TRBV4-1	-	-	CASSQDMVASGNTIYF	TGCGCCAGCAGCCAAGATATGGTGGCATCTGGAAACACCATATATTTT
TRBJ1-5	TRBV5-1	TRBD1	-	CASSLTGQGNQPQHF	TGCGCCAGCAGCTTGACGGGACAGGGTAATCAGCCCCAGCATTTT
TRBJ1-1	TRBV2	-	-	CASRAGLWNTEAFF	TGTGCCAGCAGGGCGGGACTGTGGAACACTGAAGCTTTCTTT
TRBJ1-5	TRBV5-1	-	once	CASSLRGGDGNQPQHF	TGCGCCAGCAGCTTGAGAGGGGGTGACGGCAATCAGCCCCAGCATTTT
TRBJ1-1	TRBV12-5	-	-	CASGPDSTEAFF	TGTGCTAGTGGCCCCGACAGCACTGAAGCTTTCTTT
TRBJ1-1	TRBV15	-	-	CATSALQGPGNEEAFF	TGTGCCACCAGCGCTCTTCAGGGGCCCGGGAATGAGGAAGCTTTCTTT
TRBJ1-1	TRBV9	-	once	CASSVDSHLNTEAFF	TGTGCCAGCAGCGTGGACAGCCACTTGAACACTGAAGCTTTCTTT
TRBJ1-4	TRBV3-1/TRBV3-2	-	-	CASSQSPGPNEKLFF	TGTGCCAGCAGCCAGAGCCCCGGTCCGAATGAAAAACTGTTTTTT
TRBJ1-4	TRBV5-1	-	-	CASSPQPSQGNEKLFF	TGCGCCAGCAGCCCACAACCCTCGCAGGGGAATGAAAAACTGTTTTTT
TRBJ2-3	TRBV5-1	-	-	CASSPTSVTDTQYF	TGCGCCAGCAGCCCTACTAGTGTGACAGATACGCAGTATTTT
TRBJ1-2	TRBV7-2	-	-	CASSLGFDGGYGYTF	TGTGCCAGCAGCTTAGGATTCGACGGGGGCTATGGCTACACCTTC
TRBJ1-2	TRBV18	TRBD1	-	CAGTGHQSGYTF	TGCGCCGGGACAGGGCACCAATCTGGCTACACCTTC
TRBJ2-2	TRBV15	TRBD2	-	CATSREAGGANTGELFF	TGTGCCACCAGCAGAGAAGCCGGGGGGGCGAACACCGGGGAGCTGTTTTTT
TRBJ2-5	TRBV11-3	TRBD2	-	CASSSRTSGGPYQETQYF	TGTGCCAGCAGCTCCCGGACTAGCGGGGGCCCGTACCAAGAGACCCAGTACTTC
TRBJ2-2	TRBV7-6	-	few	CASSPRGVVNTGELFF	TGTGCCAGCAGCCCCCGCGGGGTGGTGAACACCGGGGAGCTGTTTTTT
TRBJ1-1	TRBV5-1	TRBD1	-	CASSLPTGESTEAFF	TGCGCCAGCAGCCTCCCGACAGGGGAGAGCACTGAAGCTTTCTTT
TRBJ1-4	TRBV5-1	TRBD1	-	CASSFRQGASEEKLFF	TGCGCCAGCAGCTTTCGACAGGGGGCGAGTGAGGAAAAACTGTTTTTT
TRBJ2-7	TRBV10-1	-	-	CASSEEARGQYF	TGCGCCAGCAGTGAGGAGGCACGGGGGCAGTACTTC
TRBJ2-7	TRBV5-1	TRBD1	-	CASSDSGTAPAEQYF	TGCGCCAGCAGCGACTCCGGGACAGCCCCTGCCGAGCAGTACTTC
TRBJ2-5	TRBV6-6	TRBD1	-	CASTDRGRETQYF	TGTGCCAGCACAGACAGGGGGCGAGAGACCCAGTACTTC
TRBJ1-2	TRBV28	-	-	CASSLQGPYGYTF	TGTGCCAGCAGTTTACAGGGCCCGTATGGCTACACCTTC
TRBJ1-6	TRBV10-2	-	once	CASGGTEVLPLHF	TGCGCCAGCGGGGGGACCGAAGTCTTACCCCTCCACTTT
TRBJ2-3	TRBV2	-	-	CASRRTAEIDTQYF	TGTGCCAGCAGGAGGACAGCAGAAATAGATACGCAGTATTTT
TRBJ2-5	TRBV6-5	-	-	CASSYSAGPLQETQYF	TGTGCCAGCAGTTACTCGGCGGGGCCCTTACAAGAGACCCAGTACTTC
TRBJ2-1	TRBV2	TRBD1	-	CASSEARTGAIFYNEQFF	TGTGCCAGCAGTGAAGCGAGGACAGGGGCCATTTTCTACAATGAGCAGTTCTTC
TRBJ1-5	TRBV30	-	-	CAWAPRGEANQPQHF	TGTGCCTGGGCCCCCCGGGGGGAGGCCAATCAGCCCCAGCATTTT
TRBJ1-6	TRBV25-1	TRBD1	-	CASSGWTGSGSPLHF	TGTGCCAGCAGTGGATGGACAGGGAGTGGGTCACCCCTCCACTTT
TRBJ1-5	TRBV7-9	-	-	CATSLGPDSNQPQHF	TGTGCCACCTCCCTAGGCCCAGATAGCAATCAGCCCCAGCATTTT
TRBJ2-3	TRBV6-5	TRBD2	-	CASSYSGGVPDTQYF	TGTGCCAGCAGTTACTCGGGGGGGGTCCCAGATACGCAGTATTTT